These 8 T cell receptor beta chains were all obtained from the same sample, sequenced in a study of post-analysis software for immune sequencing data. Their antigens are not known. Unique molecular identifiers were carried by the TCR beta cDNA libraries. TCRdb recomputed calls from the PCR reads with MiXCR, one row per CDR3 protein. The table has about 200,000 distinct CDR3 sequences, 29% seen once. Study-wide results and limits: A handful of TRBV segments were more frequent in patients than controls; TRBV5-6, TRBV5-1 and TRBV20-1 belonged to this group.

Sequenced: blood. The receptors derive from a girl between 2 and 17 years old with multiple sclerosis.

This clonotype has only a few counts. This CDR3 is CASSPRGAGYTF. The DNA of the CDR3 is TGTGCCAGCAGTCCCAGGGGCGCCGGCTACACCTTC. The chain carries TRBV28 and TRBJ1-2; a possible D gene is TRBD1 (6 bases). V was trimmed by 5 bases and J by 8 bases, leaving 12 bases between them. The CDR3 runs 12 residues. Germline V lookup: CDR1 MDHEN, CDR2 SYDVKM.

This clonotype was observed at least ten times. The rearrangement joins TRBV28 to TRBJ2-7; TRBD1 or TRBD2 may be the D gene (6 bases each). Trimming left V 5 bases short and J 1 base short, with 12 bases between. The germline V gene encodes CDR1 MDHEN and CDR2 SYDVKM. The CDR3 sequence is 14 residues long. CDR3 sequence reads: CASSAGHLSYEQYF. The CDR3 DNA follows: TGTGCCAGCAGTGCGGGACACCTATCCTACGAGCAGTACTTC.

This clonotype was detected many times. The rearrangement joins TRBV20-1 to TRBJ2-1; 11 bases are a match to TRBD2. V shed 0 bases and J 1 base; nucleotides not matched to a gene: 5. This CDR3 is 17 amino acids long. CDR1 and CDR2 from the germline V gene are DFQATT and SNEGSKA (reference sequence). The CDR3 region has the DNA TGCAGTGCTAGAGAGGGCGGGACTAGCGGTTCCTACAATGAGCAGTTCTTC. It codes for CSAREGGTSGSYNEQFF.

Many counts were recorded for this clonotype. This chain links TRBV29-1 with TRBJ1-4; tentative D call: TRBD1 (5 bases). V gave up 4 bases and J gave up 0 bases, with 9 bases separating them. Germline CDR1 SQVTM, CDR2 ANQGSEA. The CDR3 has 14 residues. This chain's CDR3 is CSVGGIATNEKLFF. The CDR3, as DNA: TGCAGCGTTGGGGGGATCGCAACTAATGAAAAACTGTTTTTT.

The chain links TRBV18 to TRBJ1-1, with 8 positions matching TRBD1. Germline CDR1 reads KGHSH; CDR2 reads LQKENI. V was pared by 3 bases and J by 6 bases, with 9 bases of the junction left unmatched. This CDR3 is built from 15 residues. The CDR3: CASSPKSGQGAEAFF. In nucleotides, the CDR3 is TGTGCCAGCTCACCCAAATCCGGACAGGGCGCTGAAGCTTTCTTT.

The CDR3 sequence: CASREDRGGTEAFF. The CDR3 DNA reads TGTGCCAGCAGGGAGGACAGGGGAGGCACTGAAGCTTTCTTT. The chain carries TRBV12-3 or TRBV12-4 and TRBJ1-1; 9 bases match TRBD1. V gave up 6 bases and J gave up 4 bases; unmatched junction bases: 6. There are 14 residues in the CDR3.

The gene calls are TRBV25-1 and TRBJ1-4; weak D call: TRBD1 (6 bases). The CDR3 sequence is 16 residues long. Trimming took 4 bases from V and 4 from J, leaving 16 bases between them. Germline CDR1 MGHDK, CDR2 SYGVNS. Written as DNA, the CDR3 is TGTGCCAGCAGTGCTGGCAGGGGTGCGATTAATGAAAAACTGTTTTTT. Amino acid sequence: CASSAGRGAINEKLFF.

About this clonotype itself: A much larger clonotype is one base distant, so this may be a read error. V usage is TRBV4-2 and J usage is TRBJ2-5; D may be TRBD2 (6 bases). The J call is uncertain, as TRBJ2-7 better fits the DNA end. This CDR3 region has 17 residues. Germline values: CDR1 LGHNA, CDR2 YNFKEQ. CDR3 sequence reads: CASSQDVSGRSSHEQYF. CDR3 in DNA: TGTGCCAGCAGCCAAGACGTAAGCGGGCGCAGCTCCCACGAGCAGTACTTC.